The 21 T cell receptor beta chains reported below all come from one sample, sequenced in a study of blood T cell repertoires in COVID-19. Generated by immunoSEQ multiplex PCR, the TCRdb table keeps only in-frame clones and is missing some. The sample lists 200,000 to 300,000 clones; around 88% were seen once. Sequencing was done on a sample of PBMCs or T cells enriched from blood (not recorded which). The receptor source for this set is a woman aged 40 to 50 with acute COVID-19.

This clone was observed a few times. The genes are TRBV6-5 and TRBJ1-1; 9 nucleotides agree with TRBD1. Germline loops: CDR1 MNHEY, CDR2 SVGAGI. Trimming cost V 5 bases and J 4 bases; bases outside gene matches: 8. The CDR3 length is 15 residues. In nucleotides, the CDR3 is TGTGCCAGCAGTCTATCCGGGACAGGGTTCACTGAAGCTTTCTTT. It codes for CASSLSGTGFTEAFF.

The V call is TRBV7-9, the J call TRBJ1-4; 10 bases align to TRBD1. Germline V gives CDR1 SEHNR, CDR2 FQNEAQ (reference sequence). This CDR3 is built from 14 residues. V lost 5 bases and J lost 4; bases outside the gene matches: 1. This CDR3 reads CASSRDRGNEKLFF. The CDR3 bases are TGTGCCAGCAGCCGGGACAGGGGTAATGAAAAACTGTTTTTT.

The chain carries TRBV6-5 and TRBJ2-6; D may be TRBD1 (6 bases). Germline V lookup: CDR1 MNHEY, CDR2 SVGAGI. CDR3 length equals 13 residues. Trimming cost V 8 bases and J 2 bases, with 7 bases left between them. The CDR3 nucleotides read TGTGCCAGCTCAGGGGCTGGGGCCAACGTCCTGACTTTC. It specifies CASSGAGANVLTF.

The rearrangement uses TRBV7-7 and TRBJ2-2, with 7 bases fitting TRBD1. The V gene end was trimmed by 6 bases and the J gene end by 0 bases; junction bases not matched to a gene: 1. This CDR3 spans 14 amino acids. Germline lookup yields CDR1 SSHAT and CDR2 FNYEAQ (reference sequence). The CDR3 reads CASSQGANTGELFF. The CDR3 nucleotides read TGTGCCAGCAGTCAGGGGGCGAACACCGGGGAGCTGTTTTTT.

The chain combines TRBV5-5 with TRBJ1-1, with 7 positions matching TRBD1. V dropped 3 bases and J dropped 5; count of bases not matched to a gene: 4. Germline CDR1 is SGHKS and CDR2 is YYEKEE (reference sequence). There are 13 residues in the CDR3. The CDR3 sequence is CASSYAGGTEAFF. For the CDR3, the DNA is TGTGCCAGCAGCTACGCAGGGGGAACTGAAGCTTTCTTT.

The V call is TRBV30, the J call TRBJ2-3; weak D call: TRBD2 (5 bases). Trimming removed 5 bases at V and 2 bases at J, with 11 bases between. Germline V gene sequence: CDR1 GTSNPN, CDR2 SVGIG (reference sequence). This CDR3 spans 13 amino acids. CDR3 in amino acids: CAWGGRTTDTQYF. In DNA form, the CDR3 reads TGTGCCTGGGGCGGGCGAACCACAGATACGCAGTATTTT.

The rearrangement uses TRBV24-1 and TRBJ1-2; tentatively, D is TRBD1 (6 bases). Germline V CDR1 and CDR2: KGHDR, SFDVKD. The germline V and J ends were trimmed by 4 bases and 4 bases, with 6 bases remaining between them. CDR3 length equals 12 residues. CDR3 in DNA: TGTGCCACCAGTGACAGGGGCTATGGCTACACCTTC. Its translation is CATSDRGYGYTF.

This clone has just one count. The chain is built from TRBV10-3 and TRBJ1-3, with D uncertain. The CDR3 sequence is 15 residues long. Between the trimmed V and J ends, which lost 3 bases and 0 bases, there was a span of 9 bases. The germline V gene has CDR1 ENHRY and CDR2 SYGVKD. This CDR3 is CAISDLQFSGNTIYF. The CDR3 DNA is TGTGCCATCAGTGATTTACAGTTCTCTGGAAACACCATATATTTT.

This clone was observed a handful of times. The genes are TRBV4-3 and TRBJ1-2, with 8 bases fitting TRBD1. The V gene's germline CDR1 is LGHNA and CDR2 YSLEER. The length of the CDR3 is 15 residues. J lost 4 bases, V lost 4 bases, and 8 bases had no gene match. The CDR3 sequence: CASSPRQGATYGYTF. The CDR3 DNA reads TGCGCCAGCAGCCCCCGGCAGGGGGCTACCTATGGCTACACCTTC.

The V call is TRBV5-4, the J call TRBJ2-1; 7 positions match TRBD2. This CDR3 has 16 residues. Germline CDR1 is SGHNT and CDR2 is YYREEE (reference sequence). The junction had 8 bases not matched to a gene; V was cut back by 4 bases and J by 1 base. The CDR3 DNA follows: TGTGCCAGCAGCGTCTATGGGCGGGGGTCCTACAATGAGCAGTTCTTC. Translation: CASSVYGRGSYNEQFF.

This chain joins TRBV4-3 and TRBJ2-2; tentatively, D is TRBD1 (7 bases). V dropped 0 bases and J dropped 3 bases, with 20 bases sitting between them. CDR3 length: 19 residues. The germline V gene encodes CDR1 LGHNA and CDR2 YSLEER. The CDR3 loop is CASSQDFAGQGGDTGELFF. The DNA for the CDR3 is TGCGCCAGCAGCCAAGACTTCGCCGGGCAGGGGGGAGACACCGGGGAGCTGTTTTTT.

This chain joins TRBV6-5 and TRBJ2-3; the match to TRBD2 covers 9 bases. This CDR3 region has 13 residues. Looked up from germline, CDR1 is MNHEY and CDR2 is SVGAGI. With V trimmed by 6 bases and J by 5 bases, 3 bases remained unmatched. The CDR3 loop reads CASRRGGVDTQYF. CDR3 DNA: TGTGCCAGCAGGCGGGGGGGCGTAGATACGCAGTATTTT.

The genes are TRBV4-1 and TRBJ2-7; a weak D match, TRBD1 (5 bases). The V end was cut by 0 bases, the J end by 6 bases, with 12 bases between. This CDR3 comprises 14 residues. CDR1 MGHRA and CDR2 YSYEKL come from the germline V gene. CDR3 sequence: CASSQENRLTEQYF. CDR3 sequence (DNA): TGCGCCAGCAGCCAAGAGAACAGGCTGACCGAGCAGTACTTC.

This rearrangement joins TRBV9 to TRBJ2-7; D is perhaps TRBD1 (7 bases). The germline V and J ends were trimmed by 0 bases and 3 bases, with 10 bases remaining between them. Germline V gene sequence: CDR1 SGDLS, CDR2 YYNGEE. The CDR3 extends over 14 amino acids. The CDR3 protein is CASSVGQGGYEQYF. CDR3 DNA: TGTGCCAGCAGCGTAGGCCAGGGGGGCTACGAGCAGTACTTC.

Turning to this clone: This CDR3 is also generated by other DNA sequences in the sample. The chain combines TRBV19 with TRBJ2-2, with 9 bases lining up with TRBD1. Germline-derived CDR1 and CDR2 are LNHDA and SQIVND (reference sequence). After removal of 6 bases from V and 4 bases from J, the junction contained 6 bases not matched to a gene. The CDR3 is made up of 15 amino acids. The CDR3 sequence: CASRLDRGVTGELFF. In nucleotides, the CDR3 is TGTGCCAGTAGACTTGACAGGGGGGTCACCGGGGAGCTGTTTTTT. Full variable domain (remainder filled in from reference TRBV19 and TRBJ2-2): DGGITQSPKYLFRKEGQNVTLSCEQNLNHDAMYWYRQDPGQGLRLIYYSQIVNDFQKGDIAEGYSVSREKKESFPLTVTSAQKNPTAFYLCASRLDRGVTGELFFGEGSRLTVL.

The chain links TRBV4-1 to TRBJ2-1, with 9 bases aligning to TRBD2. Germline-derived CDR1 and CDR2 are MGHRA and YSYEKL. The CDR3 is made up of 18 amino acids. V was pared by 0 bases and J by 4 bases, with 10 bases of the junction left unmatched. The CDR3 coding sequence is TGCGCCAGCAGCCAAGACGCAGAGGCGGGAGGGGGGTACAATGAGCAGTTCTTC. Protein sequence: CASSQDAEAGGGYNEQFF.

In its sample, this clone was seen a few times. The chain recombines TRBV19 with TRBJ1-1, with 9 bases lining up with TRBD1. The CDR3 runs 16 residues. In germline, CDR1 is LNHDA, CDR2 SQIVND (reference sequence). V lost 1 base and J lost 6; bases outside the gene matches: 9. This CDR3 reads CASSIVRDRVSSEAFF. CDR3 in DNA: TGTGCCAGTAGTATAGTAAGGGACAGGGTTTCGTCTGAAGCTTTCTTT.

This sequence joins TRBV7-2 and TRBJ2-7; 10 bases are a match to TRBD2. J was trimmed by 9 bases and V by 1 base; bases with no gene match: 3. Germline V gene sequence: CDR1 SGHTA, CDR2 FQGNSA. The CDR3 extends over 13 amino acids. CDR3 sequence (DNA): TGTGCCAGCAGCTTAGGAACTAGCGGGATGCAGTACGTC. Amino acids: CASSLGTSGMQYV.

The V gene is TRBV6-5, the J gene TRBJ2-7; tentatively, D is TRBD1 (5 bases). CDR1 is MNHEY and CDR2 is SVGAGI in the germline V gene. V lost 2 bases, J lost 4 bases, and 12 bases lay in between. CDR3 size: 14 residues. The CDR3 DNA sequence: TGTGCCAGCAGTTACCGCCAGGGTCGGTACGAGCAGTACGTC. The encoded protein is CASSYRQGRYEQYV.

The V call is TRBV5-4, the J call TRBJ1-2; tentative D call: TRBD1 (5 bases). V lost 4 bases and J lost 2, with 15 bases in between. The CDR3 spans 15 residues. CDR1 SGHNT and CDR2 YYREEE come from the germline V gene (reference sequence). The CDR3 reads CASSTGGVRNYGYTF. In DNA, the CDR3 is TGTGCCAGCAGCACGGGAGGGGTTCGCAACTATGGCTACACCTTC. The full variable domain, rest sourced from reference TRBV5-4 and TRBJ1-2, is ETGVTQSPTHLIKTRGQQVTLRCSSQSGHNTVSWYQQALGQGPQFIFQYYREEENGRGNFPPRFSGLQFPNYSSELNVNALELDDSALYLCASSTGGVRNYGYTFGSGTRLTVV.

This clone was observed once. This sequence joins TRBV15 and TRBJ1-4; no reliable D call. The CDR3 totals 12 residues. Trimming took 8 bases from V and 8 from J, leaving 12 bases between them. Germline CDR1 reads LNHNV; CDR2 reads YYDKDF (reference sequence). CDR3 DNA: TGTGCCACCTCGGGTTACGGGGAAAAACTGTTTTTT. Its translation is CATSGYGEKLFF. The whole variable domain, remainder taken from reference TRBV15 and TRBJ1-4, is DAMVIQNPRYQVTQFGKPVTLSCSQTLNHNVMYWYQQKSSQAPKLLFHYYDKDFNNEADTPDNFQSRRPNTSFCFLDIRSPGLGDTAMYLCATSGYGEKLFFGSGTQLSVL.